This TCR beta chain was recorded in a study of blood T cell repertoires in COVID-19. Study at large: The United States, Italy and Spain were the sources of the acute and convalescent COVID-19 samples. Sources were T cells, B-cell-depleted T cells, or PBMCs; the material itself was cDNA or gDNA.

The CDR3 runs to 16 residues. Germline values: CDR1 SGHNT, CDR2 YYREEE (reference sequence). V dropped 4 bases and J dropped 5; count of bases not matched to a gene: 6. As originally analysed: Estimates of nucleated cell counts were drawn from the amplification of reference gene primers. Measured with immunoSEQ multiplex PCR; TCRdb has only the in-frame clones, and not every one. The V and J calls and clone size come from that table; D and trimming were worked out from the DNA. Counted here are 200,000 or so clones, roughly nine tenths occurring once; the ten biggest clones make up 2.2%. The chain links TRBV5-4 to TRBJ2-7, with 16 bases fitting TRBD2. Sequencing was performed on peripheral blood. This TCR derives from a woman in her forties or fifties with acute or convalescent COVID-19. CDR3 DNA sequence: TGTGCCAGCAGCCCGGCAGGGACTAGCGGGAGGGACGAGCAGTACTTC. Protein product: CASSPAGTSGRDEQYF.